Presented here are 31 T cell receptor beta chains from one specimen sequenced in a study of identical twins. MiXCR, applied by TCRdb to the 5' RACE reads, yields one record per CDR3 protein. Of about 570,000 distinct CDR3 sequences listed, just under 10% were seen once; the top ten hold 2.5% to 3%. These records were also assigned to another study, of yellow fever vaccine responses in identical twins.

The sequenced sample was PBMCs. These receptors were obtained from a woman aged 18 to 35 in good health.

This clonotype was seen repeatedly, ten times or more. CDR3 protein: CATSDSDSYEQYF. For the CDR3, the DNA is TGTGCCACCAGTGATTCGGACAGCTACGAGCAGTACTTC. V is TRBV24-1 and J is TRBJ2-7, with D possibly TRBD1 on 6 matching bases. V dropped 2 bases and J dropped 3 bases, with 7 bases sitting between them. Germline loops: CDR1 KGHDR, CDR2 SFDVKD. The CDR3 totals 13 residues.

The table lists this clonotype with many counts. The J gene is TRBJ1-2, the V gene TRBV4-3; 8 positions agree with TRBD1. V trimming: 2 bases; J trimming: 2 bases; junction bases outside the gene matches: 4. CDR3 length: 15 residues. The V gene's germline CDR1 is LGHNA and CDR2 YSLEER. In DNA form, the CDR3 reads TGCGCCAGCAGCCAAATAGGGACAGGCAACTATGGCTACACCTTC. Residues: CASSQIGTGNYGYTF.

This clonotype was counted at least ten times. This chain joins TRBV29-1 and TRBJ2-7; 7 bases match TRBD1. After removal of 7 bases from V and 4 bases from J, the junction contained 13 bases not matched to a gene. The germline CDR1 and CDR2 sequences are SQVTM and ANQGSEA. CDR3 length equals 14 residues. CDR3 loop: CSGLGQGEMYEQYF. The CDR3 coding sequence is TGCAGCGGCCTTGGGCAGGGGGAAATGTACGAGCAGTACTTC.

This chain joins TRBV6-1 and TRBJ2-1, with D unclear. This CDR3 has 12 residues. Germline CDR1 and CDR2: MNHNS and SASEGT. Trimming pared 2 bases from V and 10 bases from J, leaving 9 bases between. The CDR3 DNA reads TGTGCCAGCAGTGAATCGGGCAGGGAGCAGTTCTTC. This codes for CASSESGREQFF.

The table lists this clonotype with a few counts. The chain joins TRBV5-1 to TRBJ2-4; 9 nucleotides line up with TRBD1. V was clipped by 2 bases and J by 6 bases; unmatched bases: 9. The germline V gene has CDR1 SGHRS and CDR2 YFSETQ. The CDR3 contains 16 residues. The CDR3 DNA is TGCGCCAGCAGCTTAGGCGCCGGGACAGGGATAAACATTCAGTACTTC. Translating it yields CASSLGAGTGINIQYF.

This rearrangement joins TRBV6-2 or TRBV6-3 to TRBJ2-1; 16 nucleotides agree with TRBD2. The germline V gene has CDR1 MNHEY and CDR2 SVGEGT. Trimming at V came to 10 bases and at J to 4 bases, leaving 7 bases not matched to a gene. The CDR3 runs 16 residues. The CDR3 protein is CATGTSGRGRYNEQFF. The CDR3, as DNA: TGTGCCACGGGGACTAGCGGGAGGGGCCGGTACAATGAGCAGTTCTTC.

The V call is TRBV20-1, the J call TRBJ2-1; D is unresolved. Between the trimmed V and J ends, which lost 0 bases and 4 bases, there was a span of 10 bases. The germline V gene encodes CDR1 DFQATT and CDR2 SNEGSKA (reference sequence). The CDR3 contains 14 residues. The CDR3 coding sequence is TGCAGTGCTAGAGATCTTTCCGGGTACAATGAGCAGTTCTTC. Its translation: CSARDLSGYNEQFF.

The chain uses TRBV12-3 or TRBV12-4 and TRBJ1-4; 10 bases map to TRBD1. CDR3 length equals 14 residues. V lost 5 bases and J lost 7; bases outside the gene matches: 4. The CDR3 DNA sequence: TGTGCCAGCAGTCACCGGACAGGGGGTGAAAAACTGTTTTTT. Its translation is CASSHRTGGEKLFF.

This clonotype came up a few times. V usage is TRBV6-1 and J usage is TRBJ2-6; D uncertain. The CDR3 runs to 15 residues. Trimming pared 6 bases from V and 0 bases from J, leaving 9 bases between. In germline, CDR1 is MNHNS, CDR2 SASEGT. The CDR3 sequence: CASRARPSGANVLTF. CDR3 DNA: TGTGCCAGCAGGGCAAGACCCTCTGGGGCCAACGTCCTGACTTTC.

This clonotype was seen only a few times. The J gene is TRBJ2-5, the V gene TRBV12-3 or TRBV12-4; tentative D call: TRBD1 (6 bases). The CDR3 loop spans 14 amino acids. V was cut by 4 bases and J by 6 bases, with 15 bases left in between. CDR3 nucleotides: TGTGCCAGCAGTTCCTCTCACAGGGTAAAGACCCAGTACTTC. It yields the protein CASSSSHRVKTQYF.

There are many counts of this clonotype. The chain links TRBV7-2 to TRBJ2-6, with a possible D match to TRBD1 (6 bases). Per the germline V gene, CDR1 is SGHTA and CDR2 is FQGNSA. Trimming pared 2 bases from V and 4 bases from J, leaving 12 bases between. The CDR3 contains 16 residues. The CDR3 DNA sequence: TGTGCCAGCAGCTTACAGGGGCTTTCCGGGGCCAACGTCCTGACTTTC. Amino acid sequence: CASSLQGLSGANVLTF.

This clonotype was recorded a few times. The V and J genes are TRBV2 and TRBJ2-7; 9 nucleotides match TRBD2. J was trimmed by 3 bases and V by 7 bases; bases with no gene match: 7. The CDR3 has 14 residues. Looked up from germline, CDR1 is SNHLY and CDR2 is FYNNEI. CDR3 in DNA: TGTGCCAGCAAACTAGCGGGCCTCCACTACGAGCAGTACTTC. Translated, it gives CASKLAGLHYEQYF.

The rearrangement joins TRBV7-2 to TRBJ2-6, with TRBD2 identical over 7 bases. With 2 bases clipped from V and 0 bases from J, the junction kept 4 bases outside the gene matches. Per germline, CDR1 SGHTA and CDR2 FQGNSA. This CDR3 contains 17 residues. This CDR3 reads CASSLRGELSGANVLTF. In nucleotides, the CDR3 is TGTGCCAGCAGCTTACGGGGGGAGCTCTCTGGGGCCAACGTCCTGACTTTC.

This clonotype was counted a few times. This chain links TRBV11-2 with TRBJ2-1; 10 nucleotides line up with TRBD2. The J segment lost 2 bases and the V segment lost 0 bases, leaving 13 bases of the junction unmatched. Germline V gives CDR1 SGHAT, CDR2 FQNNGV. This CDR3 has 20 residues. This CDR3 is CASSLERGSSGSRPYNEQFF. Here the CDR3 DNA reads TGTGCCAGCAGCTTAGAGAGGGGCTCTAGCGGGAGTCGACCCTACAATGAGCAGTTCTTC.

This clonotype was counted only a few times. The chain links TRBV6-5 to TRBJ1-2, with D tentatively TRBD1 (5 bases). CDR3 size: 14 residues. Germline CDR1 reads MNHEY; CDR2 reads SVGAGI. The ends were cut back, 2 bases at V and 3 bases at J, with 10 bases in the middle. The DNA for the CDR3 is TGTGCCAGCAGTTACGGGGGAAGCGACTATGGCTACACCTTC. This gives the protein CASSYGGSDYGYTF.

This clonotype was counted at least ten times. CDR3 DNA: TGTGCCACCAGTGATTTGCCTGAGGGGTCCGGGGAGCTGTTTTTT. Amino acids: CATSDLPEGSGELFF. V and J are TRBV24-1 and TRBJ2-2, with D possibly called TRBD1 or TRBD2 (5 bases each). The CDR3 covers 15 residues. The germline gives CDR1 KGHDR, CDR2 SFDVKD. V was trimmed by 0 bases and J by 6 bases, leaving 10 bases between them.

This clonotype has ten or more counts. The chain has TRBV3-1 and TRBJ2-3; TRBD2 matches 13 bases. Trimming at V came to 0 bases and at J to 4 bases, leaving 1 base not matched to a gene. Germline V lookup: CDR1 LGHDT, CDR2 YNNKEL (reference sequence). The CDR3 extends over 16 amino acids. CDR3 DNA: TGTGCCAGCAGCCAAGATACTAGCGGGGGGGCAGATACGCAGTATTTT. Translation gives CASSQDTSGGADTQYF.

The V gene is TRBV4-1, the J gene TRBJ1-5; 11 bases are a match to TRBD1. The CDR3 is 19 amino acids. CDR1 is MGHRA, CDR2 YSYEKL, per germline. The junction had 18 bases not matched to a gene; V was cut back by 10 bases and J by 1 base. CDR3 bases: TGCGCCATCGAAAAGGGACAGGGGGATCGGGGAATAAGCAATCAGCCCCAGCATTTT. Translation: CAIEKGQGDRGISNQPQHF.

This clonotype has only a few counts. This chain uses TRBV27 with TRBJ1-5, with D uncertain. Germline CDR1 MNHEY, CDR2 SMNVEV (reference sequence). The V end lost 2 bases, the J end lost 8 bases, and 10 bases lay between the germline ends. The CDR3 runs to 13 residues. The CDR3 nucleotides read TGTGCCAGCAGTTTAGTTTTCGGGGAGCCCCAGCATTTT. This translates into CASSLVFGEPQHF.

This clonotype has just a few counts. The rearrangement uses TRBV6-5 and TRBJ2-3; D is possibly TRBD1 (5 bases). CDR1 and CDR2 (germline): MNHEY, SVGAGI. Trimming removed 2 bases from V and 4 bases from J, with 13 bases in between. The CDR3 contains 15 residues. DNA of the CDR3: TGTGCCAGCAGTTACCGTTCAGGGTCCGCAGATACGCAGTATTTT. Protein: CASSYRSGSADTQYF.

In this sample, this clonotype turned up a few times. J is TRBJ2-2 and V is TRBV7-2; D remains ambiguous. The CDR3 is made up of 12 amino acids. With 4 bases removed from V and 8 bases from J, the gap between germline ends came to 8 bases. Germline CDR1 and CDR2: SGHTA and FQGNSA. The CDR3 DNA reads as TGTGCCAGCAGCTCCCTTTTTGGGGAGCTGTTTTTT. Its protein product is CASSSLFGELFF.

This clonotype has more than one count but fewer than ten. V and J are TRBV7-2 and TRBJ1-2; 7 bases are a match to TRBD1. The ends lost 5 bases at V and 4 bases at J; junction bases unmatched: 10. From germline, CDR1 is SGHTA and CDR2 FQGNSA. There are 15 residues in the CDR3. The CDR3 sequence is CASSLGQTKAYGYTF. CDR3 sequence (DNA): TGTGCCAGCAGCCTGGGACAGACCAAAGCCTATGGCTACACCTTC.

The sample holds many counts of this clonotype. The chain combines TRBV3-1 with TRBJ2-4; no definite D call. This CDR3 spans 16 amino acids. The V end was cut by 0 bases, the J end by 2 bases, with 11 bases between. CDR1 is LGHDT and CDR2 is YNNKEL in the germline V gene (reference sequence). The CDR3 spells CASSQDLWGSKNIQYF. The CDR3 region has the DNA TGTGCCAGCAGCCAAGATCTGTGGGGTTCCAAAAACATTCAGTACTTC.

This clonotype was observed at least ten times. The rearrangement uses TRBV12-3 or TRBV12-4 and TRBJ2-1; D is ambiguous. V dropped 11 bases and J dropped 8 bases, with 10 bases sitting between them. CDR3 length: 10 residues. CDR3 nucleotides: TGTGCCTCTTCGAACTATGAGCAGTTCTTC. The encoded protein is CASSNYEQFF.

Regarding this clonotype: This may be a read error, as it is one base from a much larger clone. The chain joins TRBV11-2 to TRBJ2-1; 13 positions match TRBD2. This CDR3 spans 16 amino acids. Looked up from germline, CDR1 is SGHAT and CDR2 is FQNNGV. V lost 2 bases and J lost 6; bases outside the gene matches: 4. In DNA form, the CDR3 reads TGTGCCAGCAGCTTACTGACTAGCGGGAGGAGCAATGAGCAGTTCTTC. Translated, it gives CASSLLTSGRSNEQFF.

This clonotype has more than one count but fewer than ten. V and J are TRBV30 and TRBJ2-2; no clear D. Trimming took 0 bases from V and 5 from J, leaving 10 bases between them. The V gene's germline CDR1 is GTSNPN and CDR2 SVGIG (reference sequence). The CDR3 runs 14 residues. This chain's CDR3 is CAWSVLFETGELFF. In DNA, the CDR3 is TGTGCCTGGAGTGTACTATTTGAAACCGGGGAGCTGTTTTTT.

The gene calls are TRBV4-2 and TRBJ2-7; 12 bases fit TRBD2. V was clipped by 4 bases and J by 7 bases; unmatched bases: 14. The CDR3 is made up of 17 amino acids. Per the germline V gene, CDR1 is LGHNA and CDR2 is YNFKEQ. CDR3 loop: CASSRRGPTSGRNEQYF. Here the CDR3 DNA reads TGTGCCAGCAGCCGGCGGGGACCGACTAGCGGGAGAAATGAGCAGTACTTC.

This clonotype was recorded at least ten times. The J gene is TRBJ1-1, the V gene TRBV25-1; tentatively, D is TRBD1 (5 bases). Germline V gives CDR1 MGHDK, CDR2 SYGVNS. The ends were cut back, 7 bases at V and 4 bases at J, with 13 bases in the middle. The CDR3 runs to 13 residues. The chain's CDR3 is CASMWGGGTEAFF. The CDR3 DNA reads as TGTGCCAGCATGTGGGGCGGCGGCACTGAAGCTTTCTTT.

This clonotype was seen repeatedly, ten times or more. The chain is built from TRBV2 and TRBJ1-5, with unresolved D. V lost 2 bases to trimming and J lost 5 bases, with 10 bases between them. CDR3 length: 14 residues. Looked up from germline, CDR1 is SNHLY and CDR2 is FYNNEI. CDR3 DNA sequence: TGTGCCAGCAGTGAATCCCGGAGGGATCAGCCCCAGCATTTT. Amino acid sequence: CASSESRRDQPQHF.

This clonotype was recorded once. This rearrangement joins TRBV29-1 to TRBJ2-6, with D perhaps TRBD1 (6 bases). Trimming removed 4 bases at V and 0 bases at J, with 10 bases between. CDR1 and CDR2 (germline): SQVTM, ANQGSEA. The CDR3 sequence is 15 residues long. In nucleotides, the CDR3 is TGCAGCGTTGGGGGGCCAAGCTCTGGGGCCAACGTCCTGACTTTC. Residues: CSVGGPSSGANVLTF.

The chain is built from TRBV11-2 and TRBJ2-7, with D possibly matching TRBD1 (6 bases). This CDR3 has 14 residues. Trimming removed 5 bases at V and 5 bases at J, with 16 bases between. The germline gives CDR1 SGHAT, CDR2 FQNNGV. The CDR3 region has the DNA TGTGCCAGCAGCCCCAGACAGGCCCAAAACGAGCAGTACTTC. It yields the protein CASSPRQAQNEQYF.